The source of this TCR beta chain is a study of cytomegalovirus exposure and HLA in healthy donors (dated by TCRdb to between 2016 and 2019). For context, the study as a whole: In an earlier analysis of several hundred of the donors, roughly 300 Gb of sequence data and approximately 120 million unique TCR beta sequences from roughly 180 million T cells were reported. An early release covering 500 to 750 HLA-typed donors comprised about 300 gigabases of sequencing data and approximately 85 million unique TCR sequences. Among the roughly 370 genotyped donors, around 81% belonged to the genetic ancestry cluster associated with self-reported Caucasian donors. The aim of the study was to test whether cataloging public T cell receptors could identify signatures of past pathogen exposure. The T cell repertoires of about 700 subjects were profiled by immunosequencing and related to cytomegalovirus serostatus. A separate validation cohort of some 130 different subjects was used in addition to the 666-subject first cohort. To predict cytomegalovirus infection status, the study combined high-throughput TCR immunosequencing, statistical association of individual TCRs with disease status, and machine learning. To study patterns of TCR occurrence, a later analysis re-analyzed previously published TCR beta repertoires from several hundred donors and added high-resolution HLA genotyping. The later analysis used no new phenotypic data to find candidate immune exposures, relying instead on TCR beta sequences and their occurrence across donors. To decide whether each TCR beta V gene segment behaved as functional or pseudogenic, an earlier analysis of some 580 of the donors relied on high-throughput TCR beta sequencing. Donor age, sex, ethnicity and CMV serostatus were compiled alongside the repertoire data. Genome-wide SNP genotypes for about 55% of the 666 donors were used in a later genetic analysis, which treated that subset as a discovery cohort. Every repertoire in the discovery cohort had been generated on one and the same sequencing platform. HLA typing covered class I and class II loci at four-digit resolution. Typing coverage differed by locus: A, B, C, DRB1 and DQB1 were typed in roughly 629-630 donors, DQA1 in 500 to 550, DPA1 in approximately 610, and DPB1 in just under 480. Roughly 5 DR-DQ haplotypes were handled as single units for association and clustering, since linkage in the cohort was strong. Across some 400 genotyped donors of the cohort, an average of 235,054 unique TCR beta nucleotide sequences per donor were sequenced, and about a sixth of those sequences were non-productive. Overall results and qualifications from the work: In an earlier analysis of roughly 500 of the donors, most TCR beta V segments appeared in productive rearrangements about 90% or about 30% of the time, broadly matching IMGT annotations. A total of 150 or so TCR beta chains were listed by the study as associated with cytomegalovirus. A cluster of highly shared sequence variants was judged likely to represent a technical artifact of the sequencing pipeline. According to a later genetic analysis, donors in an Asian-associated ancestry cluster had fewer N-insertions in productive TCRs than the approximately 630-donor mean. While some public TCRs were present in many individuals, most TCR sequences turned up only very rarely across donors. Because counts were too low, roughly 18 rarely observed V segments, including chromosome 9 orphons, were left out of the earlier analysis of several hundred of the donors. In a later analysis, HLA-associated TCR beta chains showed more clonal expansion and lower generation probabilities than non-associated chains that were equally common. A few of the identified cytomegalovirus-associated TCR beta chains were confirmed in vitro to be specific for cytomegalovirus antigens. Because some donors lacked HLA typing at each locus, the association tests relied only on the typed subset. Strong co-occurrence of HLA alleles, especially DR and DQ, made assigning TCR associations to individual alleles difficult. Roughly uniform sequencing depth across donors was assumed in presence/absence analyses, although this assumption may not hold. An association between a missense DCLRE1C variant and V-gene and J-gene trimming of TCR beta chains was found in a later genetic analysis and replicated in an independent cohort. According to a later analysis, parvovirus B19, influenza, CMV and Epstein-Barr virus appeared linked to several top co-occurrence clusters. According to the authors, the approach could potentially be generalized to other disease states and immunological phenotypes. This cohort had only TCR beta chains sequenced, and the lack of alpha or paired-chain data limited which features could be detected. In a later analysis, the rate of TCR association differed among HLA loci, with DRB1 alleles having the most associated TCRs and HLA-C alleles having the fewest. In both the original and validation cohorts, the classifier was reported to diagnose cytomegalovirus status with high specificity and sensitivity. The only immune exposure information available for the cohort was CMV serostatus. A later analysis associated around 16,000 TCR beta sequences with specific HLA alleles at a false discovery rate of 0.05. Some IMGT-functional V segments, including TRBV6-2 and TRBV6-3, could not be told apart with the 87-base-pair reads, so those segments were excluded. According to a later analysis, most CMV-associated TCR beta chains appeared to be HLA-restricted, and the HLA associations seemed to be driven largely by CMV exposure. Correlated functional status among segregating V segments might be attributable to linkage disequilibrium, but an unknown experimental factor could not be ruled out. A further reported finding was that TCR beta sequences accurately predicted the HLA-A and HLA-B alleles for most subjects in the first cohort.

The cohort comprised approximately 700 healthy bone marrow donors. At the time of sampling, every cohort member was nominally healthy, though immune exposures that went unrecorded were likely present. The donor was CMV seronegative and belonged to the group of 350 or so seronegative cohort members. Each donor provided a peripheral blood sample, and peripheral blood mononuclear cells were used for TCR beta sequencing. The Qiagen DNeasy Blood Extraction Kit was used to extract genomic DNA from the blood cell samples. This clone was recorded only once. Its antigen has not been determined. No base quality information exists; no much larger clone differs at one position. Library construction relied on the immunoSEQ multiplex PCR assay. For the multiplex PCR, a mixture combining 60 forward primers for TCR Vbeta segments and 13 reverse primers for TCR Jbeta segments was used. The CDR3 region of rearranged TCR beta genes was amplified from genomic DNA with a multiplex PCR assay. Amplified TCR beta libraries were sequenced as 87-base-pair reads on the Illumina HiSeq System. As for the authors' bioinformatics: A later analysis tallied 75 million to 95 million unique TCR beta chains across the 700 or so repertoires, and about 10 million of those chains were shared by two or more donors. A nearest-neighbor algorithm error-corrected the raw reads and collapsed the reads into unique sequences, merging closely related sequences to remove PCR and sequencing errors. V, D and J gene segments were assigned by aligning CDR3 sequences to IMGT reference sequences. For a sequence to be retained, at least a six-nucleotide match to both a V gene segment and a J gene segment was required. Rearrangements were called productive when the CDR3 lacked stop codons and stayed in frame with V and J; all others were non-productive. CDR3 was defined according to IMGT convention as the region running from the second conserved V-encoded cysteine to the conserved J-encoded phenylalanine. The earlier analysis of 587 of the donors excluded sequences that lacked an unambiguous match to a single V gene segment. In an earlier analysis of several hundred of the donors, V segments were called functional above 56.7% productive rearrangements and were called segregating when the between-donor standard deviation exceeded 5%. A statistical classification framework was built for diagnosing cytomegalovirus status from the catalog of TCR beta chain sequences. A later analysis assigned V and J genes by comparing TCR nucleotide sequences with IMGT/GENE-DB human TR gene sequences. Using the TCRdist pipeline, a later analysis assigned CDR3 sequences along with most-parsimonious VDJ recombination scenarios. A later analysis defined each TCR beta chain by its CDR3 amino acid sequence plus V-gene family, and excluded reads lacking a unique V-gene family. As a way to deal with suspected cross-contamination and a sequencing artifact, a later analysis dropped under 600 nucleotide sequences that were highly shared and had low generation probability. In a later analysis, a clonal expansion index for each public chain was calculated from normalized within-repertoire ranks of inferred template counts. Generation probabilities in a later analysis came from a VDJ recombination model fitted to out-of-frame rearrangements, and those results were checked against IGoR. In a later analysis, hypergeometric tests were used to score TCR-TCR, TCR-HLA and TCR-CMV co-occurrence, with a repertoire-size bias correction applied to TCR pairs. A later analysis estimated false discovery rates by permuting HLA or CMV assignments 20 times. In a later analysis, co-occurring TCRs were grouped with DBSCAN, and TCRdist sequence similarity was added when clustering was performed within HLA-allele-positive subsets. Repertoires with fewer than 30,000 or more than 120,000 public chains, plus five repertoires with anomalous nucleotide sharing, were excluded from co-occurrence clustering. TCRdb obtained this table from immuneACCESS and retained in-frame rearrangements with V and J assigned. These tables miss some clones; where compared with another copy, unresolved V genes account for less than half of the shortfall, and the remainder is unexplained. V and J calls plus clone size are reproduced from that table; the DNA served to infer D and trimming. Present in this sample are 150,000 to 200,000 clones, 80% to 85% of which were seen just once. The ten most abundant clones make up roughly 1.6% of the sample.

Measured from the cysteine to the phenylalanine, the CDR3 is 16 residues long. Solely the CDR3 DNA is kept, with 48 bases framed from the first base. V is trimmed back by 2 bases and J by 2 bases, and the junction contains 8 bases that no gene match accounts for. For CDR1 and CDR2, the germline V gene (reference sequence) lists SGHNT and YYREEE. The chain links TRBV5-4 with TRBJ1-2; 8 central bases correspond to TRBD1. The TCR was taken from a man aged 45-65 years in good health and CMV-seronegative. Input material: PBMCs. Here is the DNA: TGTGCCAGCAGCTTCGGAAAGAGACAGGGGAACTATGGCTACACCTTC. Its coded protein is CASSFGKRQGNYGYTF.